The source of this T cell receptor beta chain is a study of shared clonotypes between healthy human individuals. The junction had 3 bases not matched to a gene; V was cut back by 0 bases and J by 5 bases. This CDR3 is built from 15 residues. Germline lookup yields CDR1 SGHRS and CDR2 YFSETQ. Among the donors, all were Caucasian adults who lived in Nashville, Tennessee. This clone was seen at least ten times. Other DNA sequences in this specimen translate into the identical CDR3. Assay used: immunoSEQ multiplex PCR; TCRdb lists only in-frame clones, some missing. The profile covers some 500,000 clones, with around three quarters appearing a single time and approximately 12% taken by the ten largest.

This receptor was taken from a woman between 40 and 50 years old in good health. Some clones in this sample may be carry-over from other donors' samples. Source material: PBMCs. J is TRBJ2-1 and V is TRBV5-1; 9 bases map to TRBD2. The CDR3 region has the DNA TGCGCCAGCAGCTTGGCCGCTAGCGGGGACAATGAGCAGTTCTTC. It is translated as CASSLAASGDNEQFF.